The clone carrying this T cell receptor (beta chain) was counted only a few times. Other DNA sequences in this sample translate to the same CDR3. This specimen comes from a study of blood T cell repertoires in COVID-19. About the research overall: Researchers got acute and convalescent COVID-19 samples from the United States, Italy and Spain. In each case, the material was cDNA or gDNA derived from T cells, B-cell-depleted T cells, or PBMCs.

Per the authors' pipeline: Counts of nucleated cells, estimated from reference gene primer amplification, were obtained. Assay used: immunoSEQ multiplex PCR; TCRdb lists only in-frame clones, some missing. V and J calls plus clone size are reproduced from that table; the DNA served to infer D and trimming. The top ten hold roughly 0.99% of the sample, which has 150,000 to 200,000 clones, roughly 86% seen once. The sequenced material came from peripheral blood. The TCR was taken from a young man with acute or convalescent COVID-19.

CDR3 region: CASSLSGTADTQYF. CDR3 DNA: TGTGCCAGCAGCCTCAGCGGCACGGCAGATACGCAGTATTTT. The chain uses TRBV7-2 and TRBJ2-3, with D possibly matching TRBD2 (5 bases). The CDR3 consists of 14 residues. CDR1 and CDR2 from the germline V gene are SGHTA and FQGNSA. The V end was cut by 5 bases, the J end by 4 bases, with 13 bases between.